The rows below give T cell receptor beta chains drawn from one sample of a study of cytomegalovirus exposure and HLA in healthy donors. Some clones are missing from TCRdb's copy, which holds only in-frame ones; the method was immunoSEQ multiplex PCR. Found here are approximately 93,000 clones, approximately 83% of them singletons; the top ten hold about 4%. Sequenced material: PBMCs. The receptors derive from a man aged 50 or older in good health and CMV-seronegative. Each CDR3 is given with its conserved first and last residue. The D gene is left open where the match is weak. Clone size appears in some rows only: once, few, many, or a class for an expanded clone.

size	D	V	J	DNA	CDR3
.	.	TRBV7-2	TRBJ2-5	TGTGCCAGCAGCTTGGCACGGACAGCCCGAGAGACCCAGTACTTC	CASSLARTARETQYF
.	TRBD1	TRBV5-1	TRBJ2-1	TGCGCCAGCAGCTTGGGACAGGGGAAATACAATGAGCAGTTCTTC	CASSLGQGKYNEQFF
.	.	TRBV19	TRBJ2-4	TGTGCCAGTAGTACTACCCTAGCGTCCAAAAACATTCAGTACTTC	CASSTTLASKNIQYF
.	TRBD1	TRBV6-5	TRBJ1-2	TGTGCCAGCAGTTACTCGAACAGGGGGGATGGCTACCCCTTC	CASSYSNRGDGYPF
.	.	TRBV30	TRBJ1-5	TGTGCCTGGAGTGTTTCCCGAGGGCTGGGTCTGCCCCAGCATTTT	CAWSVSRGLGLPQHF
.	TRBD1	TRBV28	TRBJ2-7	TGTGCCAGCAGGACCACCGGGACAGGCAGCAAGCAGTACTTC	CASRTTGTGSKQYF
.	TRBD2	TRBV14	TRBJ2-3	TGTGCCAGCAGCCAAAGAGGAATTAGCGGGAGGGTCAAAGATACGCAGTATTTT	CASSQRGISGRVKDTQYF
few	TRBD2	TRBV7-6	TRBJ2-1	TGTGCCAGCAGCTTAGAGGCTAGCGGGAGCAATGAGCAGTTCTTC	CASSLEASGSNEQFF
.	TRBD2	TRBV6-6	TRBJ2-1	TGTGCCAGCAGTTACTGGGGGGGAGCGGGAAATGAGCAGTTCTTC	CASSYWGGAGNEQFF
.	.	TRBV7-2	TRBJ2-7	TGTGCCAGCAGGGGAGACGGAGCCTACGAGCAGTACTTC	CASRGDGAYEQYF
.	TRBD1	TRBV4-1	TRBJ1-2	TGCGCCAGCAGCCAACTTACCGGGACAGAGAACTATGGCTACACCTTC	CASSQLTGTENYGYTF
.	TRBD2	TRBV9	TRBJ2-1	TGTGCCAGCAGCGTAGGCCCCTGGGGGAGGGCCGCCTACAATGAGCAGTTCTTC	CASSVGPWGRAAYNEQFF
.	TRBD1	TRBV27	TRBJ1-5	TGTGCCAGCAGCCCTTTTATGGGGACAGCGGAGGGCAATCAGCCCCAGCATTTT	CASSPFMGTAEGNQPQHF
.	.	TRBV28	TRBJ1-6	TGTGCCAGCATCCCTTTTATGGGCCCGACCGACCCCTATAATTCACCCCTCCACTTT	CASIPFMGPTDPYNSPLHF
.	TRBD1	TRBV11-2	TRBJ2-7	TGTGCCAGCAGCTTAGTCAGGGGGCGAGAACGCTACGAGCAGTACTTC	CASSLVRGRERYEQYF
few	TRBD1	TRBV28	TRBJ2-7	TGTGCCAGCAGTTCCGGGACAGGGGAACTACAGTACTTC	CASSSGTGELQYF
.	TRBD2	TRBV5-4	TRBJ2-3	TGTGCCAGCAGCTCTAGCGGGGGCACAGATACGCAGTATTTT	CASSSSGGTDTQYF
.	TRBD1	TRBV7-9	TRBJ1-2	TGTGCCAGCAGCTTACTCCGGGACAGAGCTAACTATGGCTACACCTTC	CASSLLRDRANYGYTF